This T cell receptor beta chain appears in the sequencing data of a study of blood T cell repertoires in COVID-19. Study overall: Sites across the United States, Italy and Spain contributed samples from acute and convalescent COVID-19. T cells, B-cell-depleted T cells, or PBMCs provided the cDNA or gDNA that served as material.

In the original analysis: Nucleated cell counts were estimated from reference gene primer amplification. Profiled with immunoSEQ multiplex PCR; TCRdb holds only in-frame clones, not every one. Clone size and the V and J calls come from that table; the DNA yielded D and trimming. The sample contains 57,000 or so clones, 86% of which appear only once. Germline V gene sequence: CDR1 KGHDR, CDR2 SFDVKD. The length of the CDR3 is 15 residues. V gave up 0 bases and J gave up 2 bases, with 8 bases separating them. This sequence was found in a human donor in a cohort sampled during active COVID-19. The chain carries TRBV24-1 and TRBJ2-3, with a possible D match to TRBD1 (5 bases). The sequencing sample was made of peripheral blood. CDR3 protein: CATSDLTGSTDTQYF. Written as DNA, the CDR3 is TGTGCCACCAGTGATTTGACAGGATCCACAGATACGCAGTATTTT.